The clone carrying this T cell receptor beta chain was recorded once. What it recognizes is unknown. Amplification used 60 Vbeta primers and 13 Jbeta primers. Generated by immunoSEQ multiplex PCR, the TCRdb table keeps only in-frame clones and is missing some. Of fewer than 95,000 clones in the sample, approximately 57% were seen once. The data stem from a study of cytomegalovirus exposure and HLA in healthy donors. General study points: The study flagged about 150 TCR beta chains as cytomegalovirus-associated.

Germline lookup yields CDR1 SGHVS and CDR2 FNYEAQ. This CDR3 comprises 12 residues. V lost 4 bases to trimming and J lost 4 bases, with 8 bases between them. This sequence was found in a woman in her 30s in good health and CMV-seronegative. The sequenced sample consisted of PBMCs. The V gene is TRBV7-6, the J gene TRBJ2-7; maybe TRBD1 (5 bases). The CDR3 DNA sequence: TGTGCCAGCAGCTCCGACAGATACGAGCAGTACTTC. Translating it yields CASSSDRYEQYF.